Presented here are 31 T cell receptor beta chains from one specimen sequenced in a study of T cells in Graves' hyperthyroidism and ophthalmopathy. Amplification of TCR beta CDR3 regions was performed using RNA transcripts as template. An initial round of RT-PCR targeting the TCR CDR3 relied on the HTBI primer set. One entry per CDR3 protein, called by TCRdb with MiXCR from the multiplex PCR reads. The sample holds roughly 600,000 distinct CDR3 sequences; around 15% are singletons and the top ten take about 12%. The sample comprised blood. These TCRs come from a woman between 50 and 59 years old with Graves' ophthalmopathy.

This clonotype was counted at least ten times. The gene calls are TRBV7-2 and TRBJ2-3; the D gene is possibly TRBD2 (5 bases). CDR1 is SGHTA, CDR2 FQGNSA, per germline. V gave up 8 bases and J gave up 6 bases, with 15 bases separating them. The CDR3 consists of 13 residues. Written as DNA, the CDR3 is TGTGCCAGCGGACTCCCCTCAGTTGATACGCAGTATTTT. Protein: CASGLPSVDTQYF.

J is TRBJ1-2 and V is TRBV10-3; D call uncertain. The CDR3 length is 13 residues. V dropped 3 bases and J dropped 5 bases, with 10 bases sitting between them. Per the germline V gene, CDR1 is ENHRY and CDR2 is SYGVKD. The CDR3 DNA is TGTGCCATCAGTGAAGGCGGGCTTTATGGCTACACCTTC. It translates to CAISEGGLYGYTF.

This clonotype was counted at least ten times. The J gene is TRBJ2-7, the V gene TRBV12-3 or TRBV12-4; 9 nucleotides line up with TRBD1. Trimming took 6 bases from V and 5 from J; bases not matched to a gene: 11. The CDR3 loop spans 15 amino acids. CDR3 loop: CASRVTGTGSHEQYF. The DNA for the CDR3 is TGTGCCAGCAGGGTGACCGGGACAGGGTCCCACGAGCAGTACTTC.

This chain connects TRBV10-3 to TRBJ2-1; TRBD1 agrees at 9 bases. CDR3 size: 14 residues. CDR1 ENHRY and CDR2 SYGVKD come from the germline V gene. Trimming cost V 3 bases and J 8 bases; bases outside gene matches: 5. The CDR3: CAISEGQGTDEQFF. As DNA, the CDR3 is TGTGCCATCAGTGAAGGACAGGGGACGGATGAGCAGTTCTTC.

This clonotype was detected many times. DNA of the CDR3: TGTGCCAGCAGCTCCGATCCTAAGGGGACCCAGTACTTC. It is translated as CASSSDPKGTQYF. The chain employs TRBV7-3 and TRBJ2-5; D gene uncertain. V lost 4 bases and J lost 7, with 13 bases in between. This CDR3 has 13 residues. Germline values: CDR1 SGHTA, CDR2 FQGTGA.

The chain carries TRBV20-1 and TRBJ2-3; 9 bases align to TRBD2. Germline CDR1 DFQATT, CDR2 SNEGSKA (reference sequence). Trimming cost V 3 bases and J 5 bases; bases outside gene matches: 9. This CDR3 is 15 amino acids long. CDR3: CSARVLAGVGDTQYF. CDR3 coding DNA: TGCAGTGCTAGGGTGTTAGCGGGAGTCGGAGATACGCAGTATTTT.

The chain links TRBV4-2 to TRBJ2-2, with 13 bases identical to TRBD2. Germline loops: CDR1 LGHNA, CDR2 YNFKEQ. There are 18 residues in the CDR3. The J segment lost 4 bases and the V segment lost 1 base, leaving 6 bases of the junction unmatched. The CDR3 nucleotides read TGTGCCAGCAGCCAAGCGGGACTAGCGGGATTGGGCACCGGGGAGCTGTTTTTT. Translated: CASSQAGLAGLGTGELFF.

The chain is built from TRBV25-1 and TRBJ2-3, with 15 bases fitting TRBD2. The ends lost 4 bases at V and 5 bases at J; junction bases unmatched: 1. Germline CDR1 and CDR2: MGHDK and SYGVNS. There are 15 residues in the CDR3. CDR3 in amino acids: CASSGGLAGGDTQYF. The DNA of the CDR3 is TGTGCCAGCAGTGGGGGACTAGCGGGAGGAGATACGCAGTATTTT.

The CDR3 loop reads CASSARVGGANVLTF. CDR3 DNA: TGTGCCAGCAGCGCTCGGGTGGGAGGGGCCAACGTCCTGACTTTC. The genes are TRBV7-9 and TRBJ2-6; D not certain. V lost 5 bases and J lost 4, with 12 bases in between. The V gene's germline CDR1 is SEHNR and CDR2 FQNEAQ (reference sequence). This CDR3 has 15 amino acids.

This clonotype has ten or more counts. The genes are TRBV9 and TRBJ2-7, with D possibly TRBD1 on 6 matching bases. V lost 5 bases and J 0 bases, leaving 15 bases between the germline ends. The CDR3 length is 15 residues. The V gene's germline CDR1 is SGDLS and CDR2 YYNGEE. The DNA of the CDR3 is TGTGCCAGCAGTCCGTCCGGGACACCCTCCTACGAGCAGTACTTC. Its protein product is CASSPSGTPSYEQYF.

This clonotype appeared many times. This chain links TRBV18 with TRBJ2-7; D remains unclear. This CDR3 contains 12 residues. V was pared by 6 bases and J by 4 bases, with 10 bases between. Germline assignment: CDR1 KGHSH and CDR2 LQKENI. CDR3 in amino acids: CASSPTEYEQYF. The CDR3 region has the DNA TGTGCCAGCTCCCCAACAGAGTACGAGCAGTACTTC.

In this sample, this clonotype turned up a few times. The chain carries TRBV6-1 and TRBJ2-5; 7 nucleotides line up with TRBD2. The CDR3 consists of 14 residues. J gave up 10 bases and V 5 bases, and 13 bases lay outside the gene matches. Germline V lookup: CDR1 MNHNS, CDR2 SASEGT. The CDR3 region is CASSSWLADPVQYF. CDR3 sequence (DNA): TGTGCCAGCAGTAGTTGGCTAGCGGACCCAGTCCAGTACTTC.

This clonotype was seen at least ten times. Here the CDR3 DNA reads TGTGCCACCAATGAGGGACTAGCGGGTTATGGAGAGACCCAGTACTTC. Translation: CATNEGLAGYGETQYF. V and J are TRBV12-3 or TRBV12-4 and TRBJ2-5; 12 bases are a match to TRBD2. The V segment lost 10 bases and the J segment 4 bases; nucleotides outside the gene matches: 13. The CDR3 runs 16 residues.

In this sample, this clonotype turned up many times. The rearrangement links TRBV11-2 to TRBJ2-1; no clear D. V gave up 5 bases and J gave up 6 bases, with 17 bases separating them. CDR1 is SGHAT and CDR2 is FQNNGV in the germline V gene. CDR3 length equals 15 residues. CDR3 amino acids: CASSPEKLSGNEQFF. The CDR3 DNA is TGTGCCAGCAGCCCGGAAAAACTCTCTGGCAATGAGCAGTTCTTC.

In nucleotides, the CDR3 is TGCGCCAGCAGCCACTTCATAGGGTATACAGGGGAGAATGAAAAACTGTTTTTT. Protein product: CASSHFIGYTGENEKLFF. V and J are TRBV4-3 and TRBJ1-4; TRBD1 matches 7 bases. CDR3 length: 18 amino acids. The trim removed 3 bases at V and 5 bases at J, leaving 15 bases unmatched. Germline V gene lookup returns CDR1 LGHNA and CDR2 YSLEER.

This clonotype was detected many times. This rearrangement joins TRBV30 to TRBJ1-6, with D unresolved. V gave up 0 bases and J gave up 4 bases, with 7 bases separating them. Germline-derived CDR1 and CDR2 are GTSNPN and SVGIG (reference sequence). The CDR3 is 14 amino acids. The CDR3 spells CAWSVTVYNSPLHF. CDR3 in DNA: TGTGCCTGGAGTGTAACAGTTTATAATTCACCCCTCCACTTT.

At least ten counts were recorded for this clonotype. The J gene is TRBJ2-7, the V gene TRBV20-1, with D perhaps TRBD2 (6 bases). Germline V gene data show CDR1 as DFQATT and CDR2 as SNEGSKA (reference sequence). The V end was cut by 0 bases, the J end by 3 bases, with 12 bases between. The length of the CDR3 is 14 residues. DNA for the CDR3: TGCAGTGCTAGAGAGTACGGGAGCCGCTACGAGCAGTACTTC. Protein sequence: CSAREYGSRYEQYF.

In this sample, this clonotype turned up many times. The CDR3 DNA follows: TGTGCCAGCAGCTTAATTCGGTTAACAACGGATTATGAAAAACTGTTTTTT. This sequence encodes CASSLIRLTTDYEKLFF. The chain uses TRBV7-8 and TRBJ1-4, with unresolved D. Germline CDR1 and CDR2: SGHVS and FQNEAQ. This CDR3 region has 17 residues. V shed 2 bases and J shed 6 bases, with 19 bases lying between them.

V usage is TRBV20-1 and J usage is TRBJ2-2, with 10 nucleotides matching TRBD2. The germline CDR1 and CDR2 sequences are DFQATT and SNEGSKA (reference sequence). V lost 5 bases, J lost 4 bases, and 10 bases stayed unmatched. This CDR3 region has 16 residues. As DNA, the CDR3 is TGCAGTGCTCGGGTTCCTAGCGGGAGTTTCACCGGGGAGCTGTTTTTT. Protein sequence: CSARVPSGSFTGELFF.

This clonotype was observed a handful of times. This chain connects TRBV10-2 to TRBJ1-2; possibly TRBD1 for D (6 bases). CDR1 WSHSY and CDR2 SAAADI come from the germline V gene. Trimming pared 2 bases from V and 2 bases from J, leaving 9 bases between. This CDR3 region has 14 residues. The CDR3 protein is CASSERQGNYGYTF. The CDR3 DNA reads TGCGCCAGCAGTGAGCGGCAGGGGAACTATGGCTACACCTTC.

This clonotype was recorded at least ten times. The J gene is TRBJ2-7, the V gene TRBV20-1; TRBD2 matches 10 bases. The CDR3 has 14 residues. The germline CDR1 and CDR2 sequences are DFQATT and SNEGSKA (reference sequence). The V and J ends lost 3 bases and 2 bases, in that order; junction bases with no gene match: 4. Here the CDR3 DNA reads TGCAGTGCTAGTTTACTAGCGGGACCCTACGAGCAGTACTTC. This encodes CSASLLAGPYEQYF.

The chain uses TRBV19 and TRBJ2-7, with D perhaps TRBD1 or TRBD2 (6 bases each). The length of the CDR3 is 15 residues. V was trimmed by 3 bases and J by 4 bases, leaving 16 bases between them. Germline V gene lookup returns CDR1 LNHDA and CDR2 SQIVND (reference sequence). As DNA, the CDR3 is TGTGCCAGTAGTATGGGACAAGGGGGGATTTACGAGCAGTACTTC. This sequence encodes CASSMGQGGIYEQYF.

This clonotype was counted a few times. The CDR3 DNA sequence: TGCGCCAGCAGCCAAGATCGTGGCGTAATGAACACCGGGGAGCTGTTTTTT. Translating it yields CASSQDRGVMNTGELFF. The chain combines TRBV4-1 with TRBJ2-2; no reliable D call. The CDR3 runs to 17 residues. Trimming stripped 0 bases from V and 1 base from J, with 12 bases between. Germline values: CDR1 MGHRA, CDR2 YSYEKL.

The CDR3 sequence is CASTPKGTASLREQYF. The CDR3, as DNA: TGTGCCAGTACCCCAAAGGGGACGGCGTCCTTACGGGAGCAGTACTTC. The chain carries TRBV19 and TRBJ2-7; D assignment may be TRBD1 or TRBD2 (5 bases each). The CDR3 totals 16 residues. Germline V lookup: CDR1 LNHDA, CDR2 SQIVND (reference sequence). V lost 7 bases to trimming and J lost 7 bases, with 26 bases between them.

The rearrangement links TRBV19 to TRBJ1-3, with D possibly TRBD1 on 5 matching bases. Germline assignment: CDR1 LNHDA and CDR2 SQIVND (reference sequence). This CDR3 comprises 16 residues. Trimming took off 2 bases at V and 0 bases at J, with 11 bases between the two ends. The CDR3 region has the DNA TGTGCCAGTAGTATATACAGGACTACCTCTGGAAACACCATATATTTT. Residues: CASSIYRTTSGNTIYF.

This clonotype was counted a few times. This sequence joins TRBV3-1 and TRBJ2-1; 7 nucleotides align to TRBD2. Germline lookup yields CDR1 LGHDT and CDR2 YNNKEL (reference sequence). V lost 6 bases and J lost 2; bases outside the gene matches: 7. CDR3 size: 15 residues. Here the CDR3 DNA reads TGTGCCAGCAGACAAAGCGGGACCACCTACAATGAGCAGTTCTTC. It yields the protein CASRQSGTTYNEQFF.

In its sample, this clonotype was seen many times. V usage is TRBV9 and J usage is TRBJ1-1; D uncertain. The germline gives CDR1 SGDLS, CDR2 YYNGEE. V was clipped by 0 bases and J by 1 base, with 4 bases between them. The CDR3 spans 13 residues. CDR3 residues: CASSVDSNTEAFF. The CDR3 coding sequence is TGTGCCAGCAGCGTAGATTCGAACACTGAAGCTTTCTTT.

This clonotype was counted between two and nine times. The chain has TRBV28 and TRBJ1-2; D remains unclear. Looked up from germline, CDR1 is MDHEN and CDR2 is SYDVKM. The CDR3 extends over 11 amino acids. Trimming took off 6 bases at V and 4 bases at J, with 6 bases between the two ends. In DNA, the CDR3 is TGTGCCAGCAGCAATCTCTATGGCTACACCTTC. Protein sequence: CASSNLYGYTF.

This chain uses TRBV4-2 with TRBJ1-2; a weak D match, TRBD1 (5 bases). Germline V gives CDR1 LGHNA, CDR2 YNFKEQ. Deletions cut 1 base from V and 5 bases from J, with 14 bases between. The CDR3 sequence is 15 residues long. For the CDR3, the DNA is TGTGCCAGCAGCCAAGGACAGCATAATGAGTATGGCTACACCTTC. Translation gives CASSQGQHNEYGYTF.

This clonotype has a handful of counts. The chain has TRBV7-8 and TRBJ1-2; 11 nucleotides align to TRBD1. Germline lookup yields CDR1 SGHVS and CDR2 FQNEAQ. The CDR3 consists of 15 residues. V dropped 5 bases and J dropped 5; count of bases not matched to a gene: 7. The DNA of the CDR3 is TGTGCCAGCAGCCAGGACAGGGGGCGGCCATATGGCTACACCTTC. Its translation: CASSQDRGRPYGYTF.

The chain is built from TRBV7-8 and TRBJ1-5; 8 nucleotides agree with TRBD1. This CDR3 has 16 amino acids. The trim removed 0 bases at V and 3 bases at J, leaving 4 bases unmatched. Per the germline V gene, CDR1 is SGHVS and CDR2 is FQNEAQ. The CDR3 bases are TGTGCCAGCAGCTTAGCCTCAGGGGGCTTCAATCAGCCCCAGCATTTT. Its protein product is CASSLASGGFNQPQHF.